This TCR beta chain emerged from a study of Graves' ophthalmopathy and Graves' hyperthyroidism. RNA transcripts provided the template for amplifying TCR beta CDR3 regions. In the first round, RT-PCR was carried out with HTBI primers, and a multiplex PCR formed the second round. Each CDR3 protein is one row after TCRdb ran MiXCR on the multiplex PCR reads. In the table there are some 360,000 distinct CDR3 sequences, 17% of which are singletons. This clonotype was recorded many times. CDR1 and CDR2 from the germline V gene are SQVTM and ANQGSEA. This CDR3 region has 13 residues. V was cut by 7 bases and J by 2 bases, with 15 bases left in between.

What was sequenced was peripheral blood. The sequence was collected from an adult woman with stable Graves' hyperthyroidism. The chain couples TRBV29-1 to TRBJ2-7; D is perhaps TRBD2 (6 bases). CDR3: CSAQREATYEQYF. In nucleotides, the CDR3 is TGCAGCGCACAAAGGGAGGCCACCTACGAGCAGTACTTC.